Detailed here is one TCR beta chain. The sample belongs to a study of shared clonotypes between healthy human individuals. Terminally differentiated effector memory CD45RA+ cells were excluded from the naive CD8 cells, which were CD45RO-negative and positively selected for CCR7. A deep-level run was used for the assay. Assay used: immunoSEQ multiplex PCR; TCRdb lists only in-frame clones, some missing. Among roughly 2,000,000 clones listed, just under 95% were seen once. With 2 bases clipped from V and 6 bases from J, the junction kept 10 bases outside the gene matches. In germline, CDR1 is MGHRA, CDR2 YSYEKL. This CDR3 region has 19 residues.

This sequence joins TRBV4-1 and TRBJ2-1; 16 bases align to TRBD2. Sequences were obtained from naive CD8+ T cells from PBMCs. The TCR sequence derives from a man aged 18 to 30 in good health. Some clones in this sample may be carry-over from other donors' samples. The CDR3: CASSQSPTGTSGRANEQFF. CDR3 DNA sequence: TGCGCCAGCAGCCAAAGCCCCACCGGGACTAGCGGGAGGGCCAATGAGCAGTTCTTC.